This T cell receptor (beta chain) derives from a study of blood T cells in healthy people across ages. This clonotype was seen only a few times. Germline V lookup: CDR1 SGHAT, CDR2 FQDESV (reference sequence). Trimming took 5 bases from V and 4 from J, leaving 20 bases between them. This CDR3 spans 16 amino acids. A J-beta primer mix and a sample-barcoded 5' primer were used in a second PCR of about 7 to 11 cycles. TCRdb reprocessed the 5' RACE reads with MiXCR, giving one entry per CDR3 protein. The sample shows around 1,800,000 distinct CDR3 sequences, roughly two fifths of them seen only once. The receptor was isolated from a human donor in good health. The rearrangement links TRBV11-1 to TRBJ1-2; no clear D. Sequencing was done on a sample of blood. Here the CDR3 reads CASSPSRGPTIYGYTF. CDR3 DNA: TGTGCCAGCAGCCCCAGTAGAGGGCCTACGATCTATGGCTACACCTTC. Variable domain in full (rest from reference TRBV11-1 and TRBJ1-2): EAEVAQSPRYKITEKSQAVAFWCDPISGHATLYWYRQILGQGPELLVQFQDESVVDDSQLPKDRFSAERLKGVDSTLKIQPAELGDSAMYLCASSPSRGPTIYGYTFGSGTRLTVV.